The sequence of this T cell receptor beta chain was determined in a study of T cells in Graves' hyperthyroidism and ophthalmopathy. Amplification targeted TCR beta CDR3 regions from RNA transcripts. TCR CDR3 regions were first amplified by RT-PCR with HTBI primers. TCRdb passed the multiplex PCR reads through MiXCR, listing each CDR3 protein once. The table has more than 550,000 distinct CDR3 sequences, 40% to 55% seen once. The V gene end was trimmed by 1 base and the J gene end by 4 bases; junction bases not matched to a gene: 5. Germline CDR1 reads SGHRS; CDR2 reads YFSETQ. The CDR3 sequence is 15 residues long. Notes on the study in general: Expanded thyroid clonotypes (above 0.001) were mostly also found in blood. The model made its ophthalmopathy prediction, and onset followed a median about 5.9 months later.

This clonotype was detected only a few times. The antigen remains undetermined. In making diagnoses, clinical symptoms, serum thyroxine and TRAb, thyroid ultrasound and orbital computed tomography were all used. The receptor was derived from an adult man with Graves' disease, either hyperthyroidism or ophthalmopathy (not recorded which). This chain links TRBV5-1 with TRBJ1-1; TRBD1 agrees at 9 bases. Sequencing used peripheral blood or thyroid tissue (not recorded which). The CDR3 sequence: CASSLSGTGPTEAFF. In DNA form, the CDR3 reads TGCGCCAGCAGCTTGTCAGGGACAGGGCCCACTGAAGCTTTCTTT. Based on the CDR3 plus reference TRBV5-1 and TRBJ1-1, the full variable domain is KAGVTQTPRYLIKTRGQQVTLSCSPISGHRSVSWYQQTPGQGLQFLFEYFSETQRNKGNFPGRFSGRQFSNSRSEMNVSTLELGDSALYLCASSLSGTGPTEAFFGQGTRLTVV.